The rows below give T cell receptor beta chains drawn from one sample of a study of Graves' ophthalmopathy and Graves' hyperthyroidism. MiXCR was run by TCRdb on the multiplex PCR reads, yielding one entry per CDR3 protein. There are about 620,000 distinct CDR3 sequences in the sample; 20% to 25% occur only once, and about 6.6% lies in the top ten. The sample consisted of peripheral blood. These receptors were collected from a woman between 18 and 29 years old with stable Graves' hyperthyroidism. Some clones in this sample may be carry-over from other donors' samples. Both conserved end residues are part of each CDR3. A D gene is named only where the DNA matches it firmly. Only part of the rows carry a size: once, few, many, or a class if the clone is expanded.

CDR3 protein: CASTLGGTLFYEQYF; CDR3 DNA: TGTGCCAGCACCTTGGGGGGCACGCTATTCTACGAGCAGTACTTC; V gene: TRBV2; J gene: TRBJ2-7; CDR3 length: 15; clone size: many; D gene: .
CDR3 protein: CSARSSGDQPQHF; CDR3 DNA: TGCAGTGCTAGATCCTCGGGAGATCAGCCCCAGCATTTT; V gene: TRBV20-1; J gene: TRBJ1-5; CDR3 length: 13; clone size: many; D gene: .
CDR3 protein: CASSFQRYGYTF; CDR3 DNA: TGTGCCAGCAGTTTCCAGCGCTATGGCTACACCTTC; V gene: TRBV28; J gene: TRBJ1-2; CDR3 length: 12; clone size: .; D gene: .
CDR3 protein: CASEPGAKNIQYF; CDR3 DNA: TGTGCCAGTGAGCCCGGAGCCAAAAACATTCAGTACTTC; V gene: TRBV6-1; J gene: TRBJ2-4; CDR3 length: 13; clone size: many; D gene: .
CDR3 protein: CASSLAKPDRSGNTIYF; CDR3 DNA: TGTGCCAGCAGTTTAGCGAAACCGGACAGGTCTGGAAACACCATATATTTT; V gene: TRBV12-3/TRBV12-4; J gene: TRBJ1-3; CDR3 length: 17; clone size: many; D gene: TRBD1
CDR3 protein: CASSLGLAPILYEQYF; CDR3 DNA: TGTGCCAGCAGTTTAGGATTGGCACCGATACTCTACGAGCAGTACTTC; V gene: TRBV12-3/TRBV12-4; J gene: TRBJ2-7; CDR3 length: 16; clone size: many; D gene: .
CDR3 protein: CASSPGGGFTEAFF; CDR3 DNA: TGCGCCAGCAGTCCTGGGGGGGGGTTTACTGAAGCTTTCTTT; V gene: TRBV6-1; J gene: TRBJ1-1; CDR3 length: 14; clone size: many; D gene: .
CDR3 protein: CASSDGQPQPQHF; CDR3 DNA: TGTGCCAGCAGTGACGGTCAGCCTCAGCCCCAGCATTTT; V gene: TRBV2; J gene: TRBJ1-5; CDR3 length: 13; clone size: few; D gene: .
CDR3 protein: CSARRSGPDGEQYF; CDR3 DNA: TGCAGTGCTAGACGTTCCGGGCCCGATGGGGAGCAGTACTTC; V gene: TRBV20-1; J gene: TRBJ2-7; CDR3 length: 14; clone size: few; D gene: .
CDR3 protein: CASSPDRVKAFF; CDR3 DNA: TGTGCCAGCAGCCCCGACAGGGTGAAAGCTTTCTTT; V gene: TRBV12-3/TRBV12-4; J gene: TRBJ1-1; CDR3 length: 12; clone size: many; D gene: TRBD1
CDR3 protein: CASSSGQLLGAFF; CDR3 DNA: TGCGCCAGCAGCTCAGGACAGCTCCTGGGAGCTTTCTTT; V gene: TRBV5-1; J gene: TRBJ1-1; CDR3 length: 13; clone size: many; D gene: .
CDR3 protein: CASSPTTGTENTEAFF; CDR3 DNA: TGTGCCAGCAGCCCCACTACCGGGACAGAGAACACTGAAGCTTTCTTT; V gene: TRBV6-2/TRBV6-3; J gene: TRBJ1-1; CDR3 length: 16; clone size: .; D gene: TRBD1
CDR3 protein: CSVEVDSSYEQYF; CDR3 DNA: TGCAGCGTTGAAGTCGACAGCTCCTACGAGCAGTACTTC; V gene: TRBV29-1; J gene: TRBJ2-7; CDR3 length: 13; clone size: .; D gene: .
CDR3 protein: CSARWLSYEQYF; CDR3 DNA: TGCAGTGCTAGGTGGTTATCCTACGAGCAGTACTTC; V gene: TRBV20-1; J gene: TRBJ2-7; CDR3 length: 12; clone size: .; D gene: .
CDR3 protein: CASRTSGRGMTFF; CDR3 DNA: TGTGCCAGCAGGACCTCGGGACGGGGTATGACTTTCTTT; V gene: TRBV12-3/TRBV12-4; J gene: TRBJ1-1; CDR3 length: 13; clone size: many; D gene: .
CDR3 protein: CASSPRPGETQYF; CDR3 DNA: TGCGCCAGCAGCCCACGGCCCGGGGAGACCCAGTACTTC; V gene: TRBV5-1; J gene: TRBJ2-5; CDR3 length: 13; clone size: many; D gene: .
CDR3 protein: CASSIDRITGELFF; CDR3 DNA: TGTGCCAGCAGTATCGACAGGATCACCGGGGAGCTGTTTTTT; V gene: TRBV6-5; J gene: TRBJ2-2; CDR3 length: 14; clone size: few; D gene: .
CDR3 protein: CASSLDEGFANGYTF; CDR3 DNA: TGCGCCAGCAGCTTGGATGAGGGTTTTGCTAATGGCTACACCTTC; V gene: TRBV5-1; J gene: TRBJ1-2; CDR3 length: 15; clone size: .; D gene: .
CDR3 protein: CASTIMGDRVTEAFF; CDR3 DNA: TGTGCCAGCACCATTATGGGGGACAGGGTGACTGAAGCTTTCTTT; V gene: TRBV12-3/TRBV12-4; J gene: TRBJ1-1; CDR3 length: 15; clone size: many; D gene: TRBD1
CDR3 protein: CASRRRQGNYGYTF; CDR3 DNA: TGTGCCAGCAGAAGAAGACAGGGGAACTATGGCTACACCTTC; V gene: TRBV6-2/TRBV6-3; J gene: TRBJ1-2; CDR3 length: 14; clone size: many; D gene: TRBD1
CDR3 protein: CASTLLSQGGSYEQYF; CDR3 DNA: TGTGCCAGCACTCTCCTTTCACAGGGTGGAAGCTACGAGCAGTACTTC; V gene: TRBV6-1; J gene: TRBJ2-7; CDR3 length: 16; clone size: .; D gene: .
CDR3 protein: CAWKGSYEQYF; CDR3 DNA: TGTGCCTGGAAGGGTTCCTACGAGCAGTACTTC; V gene: TRBV30; J gene: TRBJ2-7; CDR3 length: 11; clone size: .; D gene: .
CDR3 protein: CSVQGLAGSLNTGELFF; CDR3 DNA: TGCAGCGTTCAGGGACTAGCGGGATCATTGAACACCGGGGAGCTGTTTTTT; V gene: TRBV29-1; J gene: TRBJ2-2; CDR3 length: 17; clone size: many; D gene: TRBD2
CDR3 protein: CASRETGNAEAFF; CDR3 DNA: TGCGCCAGCAGGGAGACGGGAAATGCTGAAGCTTTCTTT; V gene: TRBV5-1; J gene: TRBJ1-1; CDR3 length: 13; clone size: many; D gene: .
CDR3 protein: CASSQDLGGINSPLHF; CDR3 DNA: TGCGCCAGCAGCCAAGATCTGGGGGGGATAAATTCACCCCTCCACTTT; V gene: TRBV4-3; J gene: TRBJ1-6; CDR3 length: 16; clone size: .; D gene: .
CDR3 protein: CASSESSGGPWTGELFF; CDR3 DNA: TGTGCCAGCAGTGAGTCTAGCGGGGGGCCCTGGACCGGGGAGCTGTTTTTT; V gene: TRBV2; J gene: TRBJ2-2; CDR3 length: 17; clone size: many; D gene: TRBD2
CDR3 protein: CASSLSPLAGGSYEQYF; CDR3 DNA: TGTGCCAGCAGCCTCTCCCCTCTAGCGGGCGGGTCCTACGAGCAGTACTTC; V gene: TRBV12-3/TRBV12-4; J gene: TRBJ2-7; CDR3 length: 17; clone size: many; D gene: TRBD2
CDR3 protein: CAISVQPINTEAFF; CDR3 DNA: TGTGCCATCAGTGTGCAGCCTATCAACACTGAAGCTTTCTTT; V gene: TRBV10-3; J gene: TRBJ1-1; CDR3 length: 14; clone size: many; D gene: .
CDR3 protein: CASSFGASGQETQYF; CDR3 DNA: TGTGCCAGCAGTTTCGGGGCTAGCGGCCAAGAGACCCAGTACTTC; V gene: TRBV28; J gene: TRBJ2-5; CDR3 length: 15; clone size: many; D gene: TRBD2
CDR3 protein: CASSEGGGQSRPLHF; CDR3 DNA: TGTGCCAGCAGTGAAGGGGGCGGACAGTCCCGACCCCTCCACTTT; V gene: TRBV6-1; J gene: TRBJ1-6; CDR3 length: 15; clone size: few; D gene: .
CDR3 protein: CASSEYRDEYGYTF; CDR3 DNA: TGTGCCAGCTCAGAATACAGGGATGAGTATGGCTACACCTTC; V gene: TRBV18; J gene: TRBJ1-2; CDR3 length: 14; clone size: few; D gene: .
CDR3 protein: CASRDTSGRNIQYF; CDR3 DNA: TGTGCCAGCAGAGATACTAGCGGGAGAAACATTCAGTACTTC; V gene: TRBV7-2; J gene: TRBJ2-4; CDR3 length: 14; clone size: many; D gene: TRBD2
CDR3 protein: CASSDRGGALHF; CDR3 DNA: TGTGCCAGCAGCGACAGGGGAGGGGCCCTCCACTTT; V gene: TRBV11-3; J gene: TRBJ1-6; CDR3 length: 12; clone size: few; D gene: TRBD1
CDR3 protein: CASIAGTGSTEAFF; CDR3 DNA: TGCGCCAGCATCGCCGGGACAGGGAGCACTGAAGCTTTCTTT; V gene: TRBV5-1; J gene: TRBJ1-1; CDR3 length: 14; clone size: .; D gene: TRBD1
CDR3 protein: CASSLIGANTEAFF; CDR3 DNA: TGTGCCAGCAGCCTCATTGGGGCGAACACTGAAGCTTTCTTT; V gene: TRBV3-1; J gene: TRBJ1-1; CDR3 length: 14; clone size: .; D gene: .
CDR3 protein: CASTLTGEYEQYF; CDR3 DNA: TGTGCCAGCACTTTAACCGGGGAGTACGAGCAGTACTTC; V gene: TRBV6-5; J gene: TRBJ2-7; CDR3 length: 13; clone size: many; D gene: .
CDR3 protein: CAWVKDSTYEQYF; CDR3 DNA: TGTGCCTGGGTCAAGGACAGCACCTACGAGCAGTACTTC; V gene: TRBV30; J gene: TRBJ2-7; CDR3 length: 13; clone size: many; D gene: .
CDR3 protein: CASNPDPETQYF; CDR3 DNA: TGCGCCAGCAACCCCGACCCCGAGACCCAGTACTTC; V gene: TRBV5-1; J gene: TRBJ2-5; CDR3 length: 12; clone size: once; D gene: .
CDR3 protein: CASTPIPNTEAFF; CDR3 DNA: TGCGCCAGCACTCCAATTCCGAACACTGAAGCTTTCTTT; V gene: TRBV10-2; J gene: TRBJ1-1; CDR3 length: 13; clone size: .; D gene: .
CDR3 protein: CASSHLRGSEAFF; CDR3 DNA: TGTGCCAGCAGCCATTTGAGGGGCTCTGAAGCTTTCTTT; V gene: TRBV11-3; J gene: TRBJ1-1; CDR3 length: 13; clone size: many; D gene: .
CDR3 protein: CASSLGAKAFF; CDR3 DNA: TGTGCCAGCAGTTTGGGAGCTAAAGCTTTCTTT; V gene: TRBV6-5; J gene: TRBJ1-1; CDR3 length: 11; clone size: many; D gene: .
CDR3 protein: CAWSQTGGNQPQHF; CDR3 DNA: TGTGCCTGGAGTCAGACTGGCGGGAATCAGCCCCAGCATTTT; V gene: TRBV30; J gene: TRBJ1-5; CDR3 length: 14; clone size: many; D gene: .
CDR3 protein: CASSPLAGDTQYF; CDR3 DNA: TGTGCCAGCAGCCCACTAGCGGGAGATACGCAGTATTTT; V gene: TRBV7-2; J gene: TRBJ2-3; CDR3 length: 13; clone size: .; D gene: TRBD2
CDR3 protein: CASSEAEGQGDQPQHF; CDR3 DNA: TGTGCCAGCAGTGAAGCGGAGGGACAGGGGGATCAGCCCCAGCATTTT; V gene: TRBV6-1; J gene: TRBJ1-5; CDR3 length: 16; clone size: .; D gene: TRBD1
CDR3 protein: CASSLMGGPSYEQYF; CDR3 DNA: TGTGCCAGCAGTTTAATGGGGGGGCCCTCCTACGAGCAGTACTTC; V gene: TRBV27; J gene: TRBJ2-7; CDR3 length: 15; clone size: many; D gene: .
CDR3 protein: CASSLTTGETQYF; CDR3 DNA: TGTGCCAGCAGCTTAACTACAGGGGAGACCCAGTACTTC; V gene: TRBV7-8; J gene: TRBJ2-5; CDR3 length: 13; clone size: once; D gene: .
CDR3 protein: CSVSFRVNTEAFF; CDR3 DNA: TGCAGCGTTTCGTTTCGGGTGAACACTGAAGCTTTCTTT; V gene: TRBV29-1; J gene: TRBJ1-1; CDR3 length: 13; clone size: many; D gene: .
CDR3 protein: CASSYSLQGGAEAFF; CDR3 DNA: TGTGCCAGCAGTTACTCCCTCCAGGGGGGCGCTGAAGCTTTCTTT; V gene: TRBV6-5; J gene: TRBJ1-1; CDR3 length: 15; clone size: many; D gene: TRBD1
CDR3 protein: CASSEAGRETGELFF; CDR3 DNA: TGTGCCAGCAGTGAAGCTGGCAGGGAAACCGGGGAGCTGTTTTTT; V gene: TRBV6-1; J gene: TRBJ2-2; CDR3 length: 15; clone size: many; D gene: .